The present T cell receptor beta chain was sequenced within a study of graft-versus-host responses after intestinal transplantation. On the study more broadly: Anti-thymocyte globulin induction preceded 2 to 4 years of tacrolimus and steroid maintenance in all recipients. Study-level findings and limits: There were GvH clones found in recipient marrow, and some of them appeared first in ileum or blood. After transplant, early declines in HvG clones were associated with peak levels of circulating GvH clones.

Sequencing was performed with immunoSEQ multiplex PCR; in TCRdb, only in-frame clones are kept and a portion is missing. The sample has tens of thousands of clones, 85% to 90% seen once; the top ten hold less than 0.12%. As for this clone: Its antigen is unknown.

CDR1 and CDR2 from the germline V gene are MNHEY and SVGAGI. V lost 2 bases and J 4 bases, leaving 14 bases between the germline ends. The CDR3 totals 16 residues. The chain links TRBV6-5 to TRBJ2-2; perhaps TRBD2 as D (6 bases). Sequences were derived from unstimulated CD4+ T cells sorted from spleen or lymph node cells, sampled before intestinal transplant. The sequence came from a human donor who received an intestinal transplant. The CDR3 coding sequence is TGTGCCAGCAGTTACGAAGGGACTCTAGTCACCGGGGAGCTGTTTTTT. Residues: CASSYEGTLVTGELFF.